This entry lists 6 T cell receptor beta chains sequenced from one sample in a study of shared clonotypes between healthy human individuals. Sequencing was performed with immunoSEQ multiplex PCR; in TCRdb, only in-frame clones are kept and a portion is missing. Of a few million clones listed, roughly nine tenths were seen once; the top ten hold around 0.15%. The sequenced sample was naive CD4+ T cells sorted from blood. Subset in this sample: CD45RA+ positively selected. The receptors shown here come from a man between 18 and 35 years old in good health.

The chain employs TRBV10-3 and TRBJ2-5, with 9 bases matching TRBD2. The closer fit of TRBJ2-7 to the DNA end suggests the J call may be wrong. CDR1 and CDR2 (germline): ENHRY, SYGVKD. The CDR3 runs 14 residues. The CDR3 loop is CAIRETSGPYEQYF. The CDR3 DNA follows: TGTGCCATCAGGGAGACTAGCGGCCCCTACGAGCAGTACTTC.

This chain connects TRBV27 to TRBJ1-5; 9 positions match TRBD1. The trim removed 6 bases at V and 4 bases at J, leaving 1 base unmatched. The CDR3 sequence is 13 residues long. CDR1 and CDR2 from the germline V gene are MNHEY and SMNVEV (reference sequence). CDR3 in DNA: TGTGCCAGCAGCGGGACAGGGAATCAGCCCCAGCATTTT. Its protein is CASSGTGNQPQHF.

V usage is TRBV7-2 and J usage is TRBJ2-3, with 8 bases that match TRBD2. V lost 5 bases to trimming and J lost 1 base; unmatched junction nucleotides: 2. The V gene's germline CDR1 is SGHTA and CDR2 FQGNSA. The CDR3 consists of 14 residues. CDR3 in amino acids: CASSAGLGTDTQYF. The CDR3 region has the DNA TGTGCCAGCAGCGCGGGACTAGGCACAGATACGCAGTATTTT.

The V call is TRBV27, the J call TRBJ1-5; 7 bases align to TRBD1. From germline, CDR1 is MNHEY and CDR2 SMNVEV (reference sequence). The CDR3 runs 15 residues. J lost 0 bases, V lost 4 bases, and 3 bases had no gene match. CDR3 in amino acids: CASSSGTDSNQPQHF. The CDR3, as DNA: TGTGCCAGCAGTTCTGGGACAGATAGCAATCAGCCCCAGCATTTT.

This chain uses TRBV19 with TRBJ2-4; D ambiguous. The V gene's germline CDR1 is LNHDA and CDR2 SQIVND (reference sequence). This CDR3 is 13 amino acids long. The V end was cut by 11 bases, the J end by 7 bases, with 18 bases between. DNA of the CDR3: TGTGCCGTTAGACCGCAGCAAGGGAACATTCAGTACTTC. This sequence encodes CAVRPQQGNIQYF.

J is TRBJ2-7 and V is TRBV19; D possibly uses TRBD1 or TRBD2 (5 bases each). The CDR3 loop spans 14 amino acids. Between the trimmed V and J ends, which lost 4 bases and 2 bases, there was a span of 12 bases. From germline, CDR1 is LNHDA and CDR2 SQIVND (reference sequence). The CDR3 spells CASSKGTGTYEQYF. The DNA for the CDR3 is TGTGCCAGTAGTAAAGGGACGGGGACCTACGAGCAGTACTTC.